These 25 T cell receptor beta chains originate from one sample sequenced in a study of OX40 agonist ivuxolimab in advanced cancers. Only in-frame clones appear in the TCRdb table, and some are missing; sequencing was by immunoSEQ multiplex PCR. The sample includes about 75,000 clones, roughly 89% of them seen just once. The sequences come from CD4+ or CD8+ T cells sorted from blood, collected in a trial of the OX40 agonist ivuxolimab. These TCRs come from an adult with an advanced solid tumor such as melanoma, head and neck, liver or kidney cancer.

The chain couples TRBV19 to TRBJ1-2; TRBD1 matches at 12 bases. Germline V gene sequence: CDR1 LNHDA, CDR2 SQIVND (reference sequence). This CDR3 is 16 amino acids long. V lost 7 bases and J lost 4; bases outside the gene matches: 10. CDR3 coding DNA: TGTGCCAGTACCGCGGGACAGGGGGCTTCAAGCTATGGCTACACCTTC. Its translation: CASTAGQGASSYGYTF.

This clone was seen once. The V call is TRBV10-3, the J call TRBJ1-2; no definite D call. CDR3 length: 17 amino acids. Per germline, CDR1 ENHRY and CDR2 SYGVKD. Trimming removed 4 bases from V and 2 bases from J, with 20 bases in between. This CDR3 is CAISGSTGLFSNYGYTF. CDR3 sequence (DNA): TGTGCCATCAGTGGAAGCACGGGCCTCTTCAGCAACTATGGCTACACCTTC.

The chain combines TRBV29-1 with TRBJ2-7, with D unresolved. The V end lost 1 base, the J end lost 3 bases, and 4 bases lay between the germline ends. This CDR3 has 11 residues. Germline CDR1 SQVTM, CDR2 ANQGSEA. CDR3 protein: CSVEASYEQYF. The CDR3 DNA reads as TGCAGCGTTGAAGCTAGCTACGAGCAGTACTTC.

This rearrangement joins TRBV6-5 to TRBJ2-2; 9 bases agree with TRBD2. After removal of 2 bases from V and 11 bases from J, the junction contained 9 bases not matched to a gene. CDR1 MNHEY and CDR2 SVGAGI come from the germline V gene. This CDR3 region has 15 residues. The CDR3 coding sequence is TGTGCCAGCAGTTACAGGGGGCTAGCGGGGTTCGAGCTGTTTTTT. Amino acids: CASSYRGLAGFELFF.

The chain employs TRBV7-2 and TRBJ1-2, with TRBD1 matching over 9 bases. The CDR3 spans 14 residues. V trimming: 1 base; J trimming: 7 bases; junction bases outside the gene matches: 4. The germline V gene encodes CDR1 SGHTA and CDR2 FQGNSA. The CDR3 sequence is CASSLVGTGSGYTF. The CDR3 region has the DNA TGTGCCAGCAGCTTAGTTGGGACAGGGAGTGGCTACACCTTC.

The CDR3 here is CASSISGQGERQPQHF. CDR3 bases: TGTGCCAGTAGTATCTCGGGACAGGGGGAGAGGCAGCCCCAGCATTTT. The genes are TRBV19 and TRBJ1-5, with 11 positions matching TRBD1. CDR1 is LNHDA and CDR2 is SQIVND in the germline V gene (reference sequence). The CDR3 totals 16 residues. Trimming took 3 bases from V and 7 from J; bases not matched to a gene: 8.

The V call is TRBV7-2, the J call TRBJ2-3; 8 bases are a match to TRBD1. Germline CDR1 and CDR2: SGHTA and FQGNSA. V lost 5 bases and J lost 3; bases outside the gene matches: 7. The CDR3 runs to 15 residues. CDR3 amino acids: CASSRRTGRTDTQYF. The DNA for the CDR3 is TGTGCCAGCAGCCGCCGGACAGGGAGAACAGATACGCAGTATTTT.

The V call is TRBV19, the J call TRBJ1-1; D unclear. The CDR3 extends over 13 amino acids. CDR1 and CDR2 (germline): LNHDA, SQIVND (reference sequence). Trimming pared 0 bases from V and 0 bases from J, leaving 2 bases between. DNA of the CDR3: TGTGCCAGTAGTATAGAGCTGAACACTGAAGCTTTCTTT. The encoded protein is CASSIELNTEAFF.

V usage is TRBV7-3 and J usage is TRBJ1-1; tentative D call: TRBD1 (6 bases). Trimming took off 2 bases at V and 1 base at J, with 8 bases between the two ends. In germline, CDR1 is SGHTA, CDR2 FQGTGA. The length of the CDR3 is 14 residues. CDR3 coding DNA: TGTGCCAGCAGCTTAGGGGGGGCGAACACTGAAGCTTTCTTT. Amino acid sequence: CASSLGGANTEAFF.

The CDR3 reads CASSVEASSYNEQFF. For the CDR3, the DNA is TGTGCCAGCAGTGTAGAGGCGAGCTCCTACAATGAGCAGTTCTTC. V gene TRBV6-4 combines with J gene TRBJ2-1; D is ambiguous. The V gene lost 4 bases and the J gene lost 0 bases, with 10 bases spanning the gap. There are 15 residues in the CDR3. Germline V gene lookup returns CDR1 MRHNA and CDR2 SNTAGT.

J is TRBJ2-1 and V is TRBV7-2, with 8 bases aligning to TRBD1. CDR1 is SGHTA and CDR2 is FQGNSA in the germline V gene. The CDR3 spans 16 residues. Trimming removed 0 bases from V and 4 bases from J; junction bases left unmatched: 5. This CDR3 is CASSLAPGQAYNEQFF. The CDR3 DNA reads as TGTGCCAGCAGCTTAGCCCCGGGACAGGCATACAATGAGCAGTTCTTC.

The genes are TRBV15 and TRBJ2-1, with TRBD1 as a possible D gene (6 bases). Germline CDR1 is LNHNV and CDR2 is YYDKDF (reference sequence). CDR3 length: 13 amino acids. Trimming shortened V by 1 base and J by 12 bases, and 13 bases separated the two germline ends. The chain's CDR3 is CATSRVPEQGQFF. The CDR3 nucleotides read TGTGCCACCAGCAGAGTACCGGAACAGGGGCAGTTCTTC.

The J gene is TRBJ1-4, the V gene TRBV2; 7 bases align to TRBD1. V was pared by 3 bases and J by 10 bases, with 11 bases of the junction left unmatched. The CDR3 length is 15 residues. Germline V gene sequence: CDR1 SNHLY, CDR2 FYNNEI. CDR3 nucleotide sequence: TGTGCCAGCAGTGAGTACAGGGGCTCCTATGGAAAACTGTTTTTT. Amino acid sequence: CASSEYRGSYGKLFF.

The chain joins TRBV6-1 to TRBJ1-1, with D maybe TRBD1 (5 bases). Germline V gene lookup returns CDR1 MNHNS and CDR2 SASEGT. The length of the CDR3 is 14 residues. V lost 7 bases to trimming and J lost 1 base, with 13 bases between them. The CDR3 DNA follows: TGTGCCAGCAAAGAGGGACGAGAGAACACTGAAGCTTTCTTT. Amino acids: CASKEGRENTEAFF.

The genes are TRBV21-1 and TRBJ2-4; TRBD2 reflects the table's D call only, with no check against the DNA. TRBV21-1 is a listed pseudogene. The CDR3 runs 13 residues. The CDR3 sequence is CASSERAKNIQYF. As DNA, the CDR3 is TGTGCCAGCAGCGAGCGGGCCAAAAACATTCAGTACTTC.

The genes are TRBV2 and TRBJ1-5; 7 bases map to TRBD1. The junction had 6 bases not matched to a gene; V was cut back by 1 base and J by 6 bases. CDR1 SNHLY and CDR2 FYNNEI come from the germline V gene. CDR3 size: 15 residues. The CDR3, as DNA: TGTGCCAGCAGTGAAGAAGGGGGCGAGGGTCAGCCCCAGCATTTT. It translates to CASSEEGGEGQPQHF.

This clone was detected a few times. This sequence joins TRBV9 and TRBJ2-5; possible D gene TRBD2, 6 bases. V was pared by 4 bases and J by 4 bases, with 14 bases between. Germline V gene lookup returns CDR1 SGDLS and CDR2 YYNGEE. This CDR3 comprises 14 residues. CDR3 nucleotides: TGTGCCAGCAGCCCCGGCGGGACGGGAGAGACCCAGTACTTC. Protein sequence: CASSPGGTGETQYF.

The V call is TRBV5-8, the J call TRBJ2-7; TRBD1 agrees at 10 bases. Germline values: CDR1 SGHTS, CDR2 YDEGEE. V was clipped by 4 bases and J by 2 bases; unmatched bases: 3. The CDR3 extends over 14 amino acids. Written as DNA, the CDR3 is TGTGCCAGCAGCCGGGACAGGGGAACCTACGAGCAGTACTTC. Amino acids: CASSRDRGTYEQYF.

The rearrangement links TRBV9 to TRBJ1-2; possible D gene TRBD1, 5 bases. The germline V and J ends were trimmed by 3 bases and 2 bases, with 14 bases remaining between them. This CDR3 region has 15 residues. The germline V gene encodes CDR1 SGDLS and CDR2 YYNGEE. CDR3 sequence: CASSAGWGRNYGYTF. The CDR3 nucleotides are TGTGCCAGCAGCGCAGGGTGGGGACGGAACTATGGCTACACCTTC.

This clone was counted once. V usage is TRBV25-1 and J usage is TRBJ1-4; D unresolved. V was cut by 0 bases and J by 7 bases, with 3 bases left in between. The CDR3 contains 12 residues. Per germline, CDR1 MGHDK and CDR2 SYGVNS. CDR3 coding DNA: TGTGCCAGCAGTGAATATAGTGAAAAACTGTTTTTT. This gives the protein CASSEYSEKLFF.

The chain has TRBV27 and TRBJ1-6, with TRBD1 as a possible D gene (6 bases). V was pared by 5 bases and J by 10 bases, with 21 bases between. Germline V lookup: CDR1 MNHEY, CDR2 SMNVEV (reference sequence). The CDR3 runs to 16 residues. The CDR3 DNA follows: TGTGCCAGCAGTCCCCGGGGGGGGGCACCCAGCTCACCCCTCCACTTT. Translating it yields CASSPRGGAPSSPLHF.

The CDR3 nucleotides are TGTGCCAGCAGCGTGCGCCCCGAAGGCTATGGCTACACCTTC. Translated, it gives CASSVRPEGYGYTF. The chain carries TRBV9 and TRBJ1-2; D is unresolved. Trimming took off 2 bases at V and 4 bases at J, with 12 bases between the two ends. Germline assignment: CDR1 SGDLS and CDR2 YYNGEE. The CDR3 contains 14 residues.

The rearrangement links TRBV5-4 to TRBJ1-1; 8 bases are a match to TRBD1. The CDR3 covers 15 residues. Germline-derived CDR1 and CDR2 are SGHNT and YYREEE (reference sequence). V shed 2 bases and J 1 base; nucleotides not matched to a gene: 4. The DNA for the CDR3 is TGTGCCAGCAGCTTACCAGGGGGCGCGAACACTGAAGCTTTCTTT. This translates into CASSLPGGANTEAFF.

This chain joins TRBV6-5 and TRBJ1-6; perhaps TRBD1 as D (5 bases). V lost 2 bases to trimming and J lost 10 bases, with 15 bases between them. The CDR3 sequence is 15 residues long. The germline CDR1 and CDR2 sequences are MNHEY and SVGAGI. The CDR3 reads CASSYIDGRGSPLHF. The CDR3 DNA is TGTGCCAGCAGTTACATAGACGGGAGGGGATCACCCCTCCACTTT.

The chain joins TRBV6-1 to TRBJ1-3; 9 bases align to TRBD1. Per the germline V gene, CDR1 is MNHNS and CDR2 is SASEGT. V lost 6 bases to trimming and J lost 7 bases; unmatched junction nucleotides: 7. The CDR3 contains 14 residues. This CDR3 is CASSAGQGVNTIYF. CDR3 DNA: TGTGCCAGCAGCGCGGGACAGGGAGTGAACACCATATATTTT.